This entry lists 27 T cell receptor beta chains sequenced from one sample in a study of blood T cell repertoires in COVID-19. This table comes from immunoSEQ multiplex PCR, and its TCRdb copy is limited to in-frame clones, with some not included. The sample lists around 80,000 clones, under 85% seen once, with approximately 10% in the top ten. The sample comprised peripheral blood. The source is a human donor in a cohort sampled during active COVID-19.

The rearrangement links TRBV12-3 or TRBV12-4 to TRBJ1-1; a weak D match, TRBD1 (6 bases). This CDR3 comprises 13 residues. The V gene lost 5 bases and the J gene lost 3 bases, with 10 bases spanning the gap. CDR3 protein: CASSADSYTEAFF. The DNA for the CDR3 is TGTGCCAGCAGTGCGGACAGCTACACTGAAGCTTTCTTT.

The chain has TRBV11-2 and TRBJ2-7, with D tentatively TRBD1 (6 bases). Germline loops: CDR1 SGHAT, CDR2 FQNNGV. V dropped 3 bases and J dropped 0 bases, with 18 bases sitting between them. The CDR3 has 17 amino acids. The CDR3 protein is CASSLRPGTTSSYEQYF. DNA of the CDR3: TGTGCCAGCAGCTTGAGGCCCGGGACAACGAGCTCCTACGAGCAGTACTTC.

This chain connects TRBV7-8 to TRBJ2-7; 8 positions match TRBD2. V lost 5 bases to trimming and J lost 1 base; unmatched junction nucleotides: 10. Germline V gene data show CDR1 as SGHVS and CDR2 as FQNEAQ. CDR3 size: 16 residues. The CDR3 sequence is CASSHQYGRESYEQYF. The DNA for the CDR3 is TGTGCCAGCAGCCATCAATACGGGAGGGAATCCTACGAGCAGTACTTC. Variable domain in full (rest from reference TRBV7-8 and TRBJ2-7): GAGVSQSPRYKVAKRGQDVALRCDPISGHVSLFWYQQALGQGPEFLTYFQNEAQLDKSGLPSDRFFAERPEGSVSTLKIQRTQQEDSAVYLCASSHQYGRESYEQYFGPGTRLTVT.

This clone was seen just once. The chain joins TRBV5-4 to TRBJ1-4; 9 bases map to TRBD1. The CDR3 extends over 14 amino acids. V lost 4 bases and J lost 8; bases outside the gene matches: 6. Germline-derived CDR1 and CDR2 are SGHNT and YYREEE (reference sequence). CDR3 loop: CASSRTGEREKLFF. The CDR3 DNA sequence: TGTGCCAGCAGCAGGACAGGGGAACGGGAAAAACTGTTTTTT.

This chain joins TRBV3-1 (or the pseudogene TRBV3-2) and TRBJ2-7, with D unresolved. The CDR3 covers 14 residues. Looked up from germline, CDR1 is LGHDT and CDR2 is YNNKEL (reference sequence). V was pared by 1 base and J by 1 base, with 8 bases between. CDR3 bases: TGTGCCAGCAGCCAAGGTCAACAGTCCTACGAGCAGTACTTC. This sequence encodes CASSQGQQSYEQYF.

The chain uses TRBV2 and TRBJ2-2, with 8 nucleotides matching TRBD2. The junction had 10 bases not matched to a gene; V was cut back by 7 bases and J by 6 bases. This CDR3 has 15 residues. The germline V gene has CDR1 SNHLY and CDR2 FYNNEI. DNA of the CDR3: TGTGCCAGCAATCAAAAGGGGCGGGAGGCCGGGGAGCTGTTTTTT. It yields the protein CASNQKGREAGELFF.

V usage is TRBV4-1 and J usage is TRBJ2-7, with TRBD2 matching 7 bases. Germline V gene data show CDR1 as MGHRA and CDR2 as YSYEKL. The V and J ends lost 1 base and 2 bases, in that order; junction bases with no gene match: 2. CDR3 length: 14 residues. CDR3: CASSQAGTTYEQYF. The DNA for the CDR3 is TGCGCCAGCAGCCAAGCCGGGACTACCTACGAGCAGTACTTC.

The chain uses TRBV5-1 and TRBJ2-5; TRBD2 agrees at 16 bases. Per germline, CDR1 SGHRS and CDR2 YFSETQ. This CDR3 is built from 17 residues. Losses at the gene ends were 3 bases for V and 4 bases for J; bases not matched to a gene: 6. CDR3 amino acids: CASSSGTSGGARETQYF. CDR3 bases: TGCGCCAGCAGCTCCGGGACTAGCGGGGGGGCGAGAGAGACCCAGTACTTC. Full variable domain (rest looked up from reference TRBV5-1 and TRBJ2-5): KAGVTQTPRYLIKTRGQQVTLSCSPISGHRSVSWYQQTPGQGLQFLFEYFSETQRNKGNFPGRFSGRQFSNSRSEMNVSTLELGDSALYLCASSSGTSGGARETQYFGPGTRLLVL.

In this sample, this clone turned up once. The CDR3 nucleotides read TGTGCCAGCACTCCACTCGGGGGTATCACAGATACGCAGTATTTT. Protein sequence: CASTPLGGITDTQYF. The chain couples TRBV7-9 to TRBJ2-3; D might be TRBD2 (6 bases). Germline V gene lookup returns CDR1 SEHNR and CDR2 FQNEAQ (reference sequence). This CDR3 comprises 15 residues. V was trimmed by 7 bases and J by 2 bases, leaving 16 bases between them. The whole variable domain, filled in from reference TRBV7-9 and TRBJ2-3, reads DTGVSQNPRHKITKRGQNVTFRCDPISEHNRLYWYRQTLGQGPEFLTYFQNEAQLEKSRLLSDRFSAERPKGSFSTLEIQRTEQGDSAMYLCASTPLGGITDTQYFGPGTRLTVL.

This chain links TRBV19 with TRBJ2-2; the D gene is possibly TRBD1 (5 bases). The CDR3 sequence is 16 residues long. Germline V gene lookup returns CDR1 LNHDA and CDR2 SQIVND (reference sequence). The V end was cut by 7 bases, the J end by 5 bases, with 20 bases between. The CDR3 here is CASKKTDGYATGELFF. CDR3 bases: TGTGCCAGTAAAAAGACAGACGGTTATGCAACCGGGGAGCTGTTTTTT.

J is TRBJ2-5 and V is TRBV24-1; TRBD1 matches at 10 bases. The CDR3 loop spans 15 amino acids. V shed 5 bases, J shed 5 bases, and the junction held 7 bases outside the gene matches. Germline values: CDR1 KGHDR, CDR2 SFDVKD. CDR3 DNA sequence: TGTGCCACCAGTGGAACCGGGACAGGGGATGAGACCCAGTACTTC. Translated, it gives CATSGTGTGDETQYF.

The chain carries TRBV10-1 and TRBJ2-7; D is ambiguous. The CDR3 extends over 12 amino acids. Germline CDR1 and CDR2: WNHNN and SYGVQD (reference sequence). The V and J ends lost 2 bases and 6 bases respectively, with 8 bases between them. The CDR3 loop is CASSEEVGEQYF. The CDR3 DNA follows: TGCGCCAGCAGTGAGGAGGTGGGCGAGCAGTACTTC.

The chain carries TRBV5-6 and TRBJ1-4; D not resolved. Trimming took 0 bases from V and 8 from J, leaving 11 bases between them. CDR3 size: 14 residues. CDR1 SGHDT and CDR2 YYEEEE come from the germline V gene. CDR3 nucleotides: TGTGCCAGCAGCTTGGGGCTCAGGAGGGAAAAACTGTTTTTT. Translating gives CASSLGLRREKLFF.

The J gene is TRBJ1-2, the V gene TRBV4-1; 10 bases are a match to TRBD1. Germline V CDR1 and CDR2: MGHRA, YSYEKL. The CDR3 covers 14 residues. Trimming took 4 bases from V and 6 from J; bases not matched to a gene: 5. The CDR3 region has the DNA TGCGCCAGCAGCCTGAGACAGGGGGCAGATGGCTACACCTTC. Residues: CASSLRQGADGYTF.

This clone was seen only a few times. This chain connects TRBV4-1 to TRBJ1-1, with D tentatively TRBD1 (5 bases). Germline V gene sequence: CDR1 MGHRA, CDR2 YSYEKL. This CDR3 spans 13 amino acids. Trimming took off 4 bases at V and 0 bases at J, with 6 bases between the two ends. The CDR3 sequence: CASSRGLNTEAFF. CDR3 DNA sequence: TGCGCCAGCAGCCGGGGCCTGAACACTGAAGCTTTCTTT.

V and J are TRBV7-2 and TRBJ2-7; 11 positions agree with TRBD2. CDR1 is SGHTA and CDR2 is FQGNSA in the germline V gene. CDR3 length equals 16 residues. Trimming cost V 3 bases and J 2 bases; bases outside gene matches: 6. For the CDR3, the DNA is TGTGCCAGCAGCTTGATGGGACTAGCGGATGCCTACGAGCAGTACTTC. Amino acids: CASSLMGLADAYEQYF.

This chain joins TRBV7-3 and TRBJ2-3; perhaps TRBD2 as D (6 bases). The V gene lost 3 bases and the J gene lost 6 bases, with 19 bases spanning the gap. CDR1 is SGHTA, CDR2 FQGTGA, per germline. The CDR3 is 16 residues long. In DNA form, the CDR3 reads TGTGCCAGCAGCTTCCTAGCGAGCATCTATGGGGATACGCAGTATTTT. Translating it yields CASSFLASIYGDTQYF. Supplemented by reference TRBV7-3 and TRBJ2-3, the full variable domain reads GAGVSQTPSNKVTEKGKYVELRCDPISGHTALYWYRQSLGQGPEFLIYFQGTGAADDSGLPNDRFFAVRPEGSVSTLKIQRTERGDSAVYLCASSFLASIYGDTQYFGPGTRLTVL.

The V gene is TRBV5-1, the J gene TRBJ1-1, with 12 bases that match TRBD1. V shed 4 bases, J shed 6 bases, and the junction held 10 bases outside the gene matches. CDR3 length: 16 residues. Looked up from germline, CDR1 is SGHRS and CDR2 is YFSETQ. The CDR3, as DNA: TGCGCCAGCAGCCTACGCCCCGGGACAGGGGGCTCTGAAGCTTTCTTT. It codes for CASSLRPGTGGSEAFF.

This clone came up once. The rearrangement links TRBV7-9 to TRBJ2-7, with 9 bases that match TRBD1. The CDR3 runs to 13 residues. The germline V gene has CDR1 SEHNR and CDR2 FQNEAQ (reference sequence). With 4 bases clipped from V and 5 bases from J, the junction kept 3 bases outside the gene matches. The CDR3 sequence is CASSSTGGNEQYF. In nucleotides, the CDR3 is TGTGCCAGCAGCTCGACAGGGGGAAACGAGCAGTACTTC.

The chain couples TRBV7-8 to TRBJ2-7, with 8 bases that match TRBD1. V trimming: 1 base; J trimming: 2 bases; junction bases outside the gene matches: 4. CDR3 size: 15 residues. The germline V gene has CDR1 SGHVS and CDR2 FQNEAQ. The CDR3 protein is CASSLGGQETYEQYF. For the CDR3, the DNA is TGTGCCAGCAGCTTAGGGGGACAGGAAACCTACGAGCAGTACTTC.

This sequence joins TRBV11-3 and TRBJ1-1; D is unclear. The CDR3 extends over 14 amino acids. The germline CDR1 and CDR2 sequences are SGHNT and YENEEA. Trimming cost V 1 base and J 1 base, with 7 bases left between them. CDR3 nucleotides: TGTGCCAGCAGCTTAGCGGCAGGGAACACTGAAGCTTTCTTT. Translation gives CASSLAAGNTEAFF.

J is TRBJ2-1 and V is TRBV5-1; D not resolved. V gave up 2 bases and J gave up 0 bases, with 9 bases separating them. The CDR3 is 15 amino acids. Germline CDR1 SGHRS, CDR2 YFSETQ. The DNA of the CDR3 is TGCGCCAGCAGCTTCACAGAGAGCTCCTACAATGAGCAGTTCTTC. It codes for CASSFTESSYNEQFF.

The V gene is TRBV5-8, the J gene TRBJ2-5, with a possible D match to TRBD2 (6 bases). CDR3 length equals 16 residues. V was clipped by 3 bases and J by 2 bases, with 17 bases between them. Germline values: CDR1 SGHTS, CDR2 YDEGEE. CDR3: CASSSIGTRLQETQYF. CDR3 DNA: TGTGCCAGCAGCTCCATTGGGACTCGCCTTCAAGAGACCCAGTACTTC.

The chain uses TRBV10-3 and TRBJ2-2; possibly TRBD1 for D (5 bases). The germline CDR1 and CDR2 sequences are ENHRY and SYGVKD. Trimming shortened V by 7 bases and J by 6 bases, and 12 bases separated the two germline ends. The length of the CDR3 is 13 residues. The CDR3 loop reads CAITPDTAGELFF. CDR3 sequence (DNA): TGTGCCATCACCCCGGACACGGCCGGGGAGCTGTTTTTT.

J is TRBJ2-2 and V is TRBV11-2, with 9 bases aligning to TRBD1. The V gene's germline CDR1 is SGHAT and CDR2 FQNNGV. J lost 6 bases, V lost 4 bases, and 6 bases had no gene match. The CDR3 spans 15 residues. The CDR3 region has the DNA TGTGCCAGCAGCTCCTCCGGGACAGGGCCCGGGGAGCTGTTTTTT. It is translated as CASSSSGTGPGELFF.

This clone has only a few counts. The rearrangement joins TRBV29-1 to TRBJ2-5; maybe TRBD1 (7 bases). In germline, CDR1 is SQVTM, CDR2 ANQGSEA. Trimming shortened V by 8 bases and J by 7 bases, and 26 bases separated the two germline ends. The CDR3 has 15 residues. The CDR3 reads CSTMGSTGEDVTQYF. DNA of the CDR3: TGCAGCACAATGGGGTCAACAGGGGAGGATGTGACCCAGTACTTC.

J is TRBJ1-3 and V is TRBV10-3, with 11 positions matching TRBD1. Germline trimming cut 5 bases from V and 8 bases from J; bases unmatched to any gene: 5. This CDR3 has 14 amino acids. Germline V gives CDR1 ENHRY, CDR2 SYGVKD. The CDR3 bases are TGTGCCATCAGTCGGGACAGGGGGTTGGACACCATATATTTT. Translating it yields CAISRDRGLDTIYF.